This is a list of T cell receptor beta chains from one sample in a study of chemoradiotherapy in HPV16-positive cancers. This table comes from immunoSEQ multiplex PCR, and its TCRdb copy is limited to in-frame clones, with some not included. This sample carries around 9,800 clones, 70% to 80% of them seen once, and the ten largest clones take approximately 35%. The material was obtained from a patient who underwent chemoradiotherapy. These receptor sequences come from a human donor with HPV-associated anogenital cancer. Each CDR3 is given with its conserved first and last residue. D genes are given only for firm matches. Only some rows state a clone size, as once, few, many or a class for expanded clones.

.,TRBV4-1,.,TRBJ2-3,TGCGCCAGCAGCCATCGGGAAGCCACAGGCACAGATACGCAGTATTTT,CASSHREATGTDTQYF
TRBD2,TRBV5-4,.,TRBJ2-7,TGTGCCAGCAGCCAGCGGGGGGCCGATGCGATCTTC,CASSQRGADAIF
.,TRBV29-1,.,TRBJ1-2,TGCAGCGTTGGAAGTGGGGACGGCTACACCTTC,CSVGSGDGYTF
.,TRBV4-3,.,TRBJ1-5,TGCGCCAGCAGCCAAGATCGAAGGGGTAACAATCAGCCCCAGCATTTT,CASSQDRRGNNQPQHF
.,TRBV5-5,.,TRBJ1-1,TGTGCCAGCAGCTTGGGGGCCAGTGAAGCTTTCTTT,CASSLGASEAFF
.,TRBV10-3,.,TRBJ1-5,TGTGCCATCAGAGGGACGGGTCAGCCCCAGCATTTT,CAIRGTGQPQHF
TRBD1,TRBV4-3,.,TRBJ2-7,TGCGCCAGCAGCCTGGCGACAGGGCCTTTCGAGCAGTACTTC,CASSLATGPFEQYF
.,TRBV21-1,.,TRBJ2-1,TGTGCCAGCAGCAAAAACTGGGACAGGGGGATGGATGAGCAGTTCTTC,CASSKNWDRGMDEQFF
.,TRBV30,.,TRBJ1-6,TGTGCCTGGAGTATCCTTAGGGAGGCACCCCTCCACTTT,CAWSILREAPLHF
TRBD1,TRBV6-5,.,TRBJ2-7,TGTGCCAGCAGTCCCGGGACAGAAGTCTACGAGCAGTACTTC,CASSPGTEVYEQYF
.,TRBV30,.,TRBJ1-5,TGTGCCTGGAGTGGTTTAAGAGGGTCCGGCAATCAGCCCCAGCATTTT,CAWSGLRGSGNQPQHF
.,TRBV7-9,.,TRBJ1-2,TGTGCCAGCAGCAACTTTTTGGGGGACAACTATGGCTACACCTTC,CASSNFLGDNYGYTF
TRBD1,TRBV7-2,.,TRBJ2-1,TGTGCCAGCAGCTTAGGGACAGGGGGAAATGAGCAGTTCTTC,CASSLGTGGNEQFF
TRBD2,TRBV11-3,once,TRBJ2-1,TGTGCCAGCAGCTATCGGGGGGTTGGGGGGTCAGGCAATGAGCAGTTCTTC,CASSYRGVGGSGNEQFF
.,TRBV7-2,once,TRBJ2-2,TGTGCCAGCAGACCACGGACCGGGGGCGGGGAGCTGTTTTTT,CASRPRTGGGELFF
.,TRBV29-1,once,TRBJ1-1,TGCAGCGTTGAAAATGGCCCCGTCAACACTGAAGCTTTCTTT,CSVENGPVNTEAFF
TRBD2,TRBV7-9,.,TRBJ2-1,TGTGCCAGCAGCTTTTGGACGCGGACTAGCGGCTTCAATGAGCAGTTCTTC,CASSFWTRTSGFNEQFF
.,TRBV25-1,once,TRBJ2-2,TGTGCCAGCAGACAGGGAGAGGGAGGGGAAACCGGGGAGCTGTTTTTT,CASRQGEGGETGELFF
.,TRBV15,.,TRBJ2-3,TGTGCCACCAGCAGAGCGGGTAGGGGCTTTAGCACAGATACGCAGTATTTT,CATSRAGRGFSTDTQYF
TRBD2,TRBV5-1,.,TRBJ2-1,TGCGCCAGCAACCCAAGCGGGGGGGCGGTTCGTGAGCAGTTCTTC,CASNPSGGAVREQFF
.,TRBV4-3,.,TRBJ2-1,TGCGCCAGCAGCCAAGGTGATAGCGGTTACCTCGGCGATGAGCAGTTCTTC,CASSQGDSGYLGDEQFF
.,TRBV6-5,.,TRBJ1-2,TGTGCCAGCAGTCGTATGGGGGGCGGCGGGTATGGCTACACCTTC,CASSRMGGGGYGYTF
.,TRBV2,few,TRBJ2-3,TGTGCCAGCAGTGAGAGCCCTCTAACCACAGATACGCAGTATTTT,CASSESPLTTDTQYF
.,TRBV27,.,TRBJ2-5,TGTGCCAGCGCCAAATTTGGCAGACCGAACGTGCAAGAGACCCAGTACTTC,CASAKFGRPNVQETQYF
TRBD1,TRBV5-8,.,TRBJ2-1,TGTGCCAGCAGCATTGCCGGGACAGGTTACTTTGAGCAGTTCTTC,CASSIAGTGYFEQFF
.,TRBV30,.,TRBJ2-7,TGTGCCTGGAGTTTCACCTTTGGACCAGTGGCGGGCGAGCAGTACTTC,CAWSFTFGPVAGEQYF
TRBD2,TRBV6-1,.,TRBJ2-1,TGTGCCACCATCTCAGGCGGGGGAGGGAACAATGAGCAGTTCTTC,CATISGGGGNNEQFF
.,TRBV19,.,TRBJ2-7,TGTGCCAGTAGCGGTCTAGCGACGTACGAGCAGTACTTC,CASSGLATYEQYF
TRBD1,TRBV25-1,.,TRBJ1-5,TGTGCCAGCGAAGGCCACAGGGGTGGTCAGCCCCAGCATTTT,CASEGHRGGQPQHF
TRBD2,TRBV2,.,TRBJ2-5,TGTGCCAGCACCCAAGAGGGGACTAGCCGGGAGACCCAGTACTTC,CASTQEGTSRETQYF
.,TRBV7-2,.,TRBJ2-5,TGTGCCAGCAGCTTATCCAGGGAGCAGGGGACCCAGTACTTC,CASSLSREQGTQYF
.,TRBV6-6,.,TRBJ2-2,TGTGCCAGCAGCCTTGGCCTCGAAGGGGGGGAGCTGTTTTTT,CASSLGLEGGELFF
.,TRBV13,few,TRBJ1-1,TGTGCCAGCAGCTTAGGGCGGCAGTTCGAAGCTTTCTTT,CASSLGRQFEAFF
TRBD2,TRBV11-3,.,TRBJ2-1,TGTGCCACAACCCTACTAGCGGGGGGATTCAATGAGCAGTTCTTC,CATTLLAGGFNEQFF
TRBD1,TRBV28,.,TRBJ2-1,TGTGCCAGCTTGGACAGGGACCGGTATGAGCAGTTCTTC,CASLDRDRYEQFF
TRBD1,TRBV11-2,.,TRBJ1-1,TGTGCCAGCAGCTTAGAGAGGGGGCGGGGCAACACTGAAGCTTTCTTT,CASSLERGRGNTEAFF
TRBD2,TRBV5-4,.,TRBJ2-7,TGTGCCAGCAGCATGGGGGAGGGTGGGGAGCAGTACTTC,CASSMGEGGEQYF
.,TRBV7-2,.,TRBJ1-2,TGTGCCAGCAGCTTAAACCCAACAGGGTACTATGGCTACACCTTC,CASSLNPTGYYGYTF
TRBD2,TRBV10-2,.,TRBJ2-7,TGCGCCAGCAGTGAAGTGGGGACTAGGGAGCAGTACTTC,CASSEVGTREQYF
.,TRBV11-2,.,TRBJ1-6,TGTGCCAGCAGCTTCGGGGGCGGGAACTCACCCCTCCACTTT,CASSFGGGNSPLHF
TRBD2,TRBV27,.,TRBJ2-3,TGTGCCAGCAGTTTTCGGGGGGGAGATACGCAGTATTTT,CASSFRGGDTQYF
.,TRBV7-6,.,TRBJ2-2,TGTGCCAGCAGCTTGGCGGATACCACCGGGGAGCTGTTTTTT,CASSLADTTGELFF
.,TRBV7-2,.,TRBJ2-6,TGTGCCAGCAGCGCGGGGGCCAACGTCCTGACTTTC,CASSAGANVLTF
TRBD1,TRBV6-5,once,TRBJ1-4,TGTGCCAGCAGTTACTCCGGGACAGCTAATGAAAAACTGTTTTTT,CASSYSGTANEKLFF
TRBD2,TRBV7-2,.,TRBJ2-3,TGTGCCAGCAGCTTAGCTCCAGTAGCTAGCGGGAGCAGCACAGATACGCAGTATTTT,CASSLAPVASGSSTDTQYF
TRBD2,TRBV7-2,.,TRBJ2-5,TGTGCCAGCAGCTTAGTTAGCGGGAGGTTTGTAGGTCAGGAAGAGACCCAGTACTTC,CASSLVSGRFVGQEETQYF
.,TRBV7-9,few,TRBJ2-7,TGTGCCAGCAGCTCCCTCGGGGAGTGGTCCTACGAGCAGTACTTC,CASSSLGEWSYEQYF
TRBD1,TRBV11-3,.,TRBJ2-7,TGTGCCAGCAGGGGACAGGGTTCCTACGAGCAGTACTTC,CASRGQGSYEQYF
.,TRBV4-1,.,TRBJ2-2,TGCGCCAGCAGCTCGACCCCGAGTACAGGGAACACCGGGGAGCTGTTTTTT,CASSSTPSTGNTGELFF
.,TRBV18,.,TRBJ1-3,TGTGCCAGCTCACAGCAAACCGCCGAGGGGAGGCCCATATATTTT,CASSQQTAEGRPIYF
.,TRBV10-3,.,TRBJ2-7,TGTGCCATCAGTGGGGCGGGGGCTCACGAGCAGTACTTC,CAISGAGAHEQYF